This T cell receptor (beta chain) was identified in a study of beta chain features in type 1 diabetes. Study at large: There was similarity between patients and healthy donors in age, gender and cell yields. Study findings and constraints: At VDJ recombination sites, type 1 diabetes patients had fewer insertions and more deleted nucleotides. All four CD4+ subsets of Type 1 diabetes patients contained TCRB CDR3s that were moderately but significantly shorter.

Every bit of the isolated RNA underwent reverse transcription, so sequencing read expressed TCRB transcripts. Only in-frame clones appear in the TCRdb table, and some are missing; sequencing was by immunoSEQ multiplex PCR. The sample holds tens of thousands of clones, 60% to 80% seen once. Stem cell-like memory, regulatory, central memory and naive CD4+ cells were sorted via CD45RO/CCR7/CD25/CD127/CD95/CD27. With regard to this clone: Its target is not known.

The CDR3 sequence is 18 residues long. Germline CDR1 SGHAT, CDR2 FQNNGV. Germline trimming cut 3 bases from V and 7 bases from J; bases unmatched to any gene: 10. This TCR was sampled from a woman aged 40 to 50 in good health. The sequenced sample consisted of Tregs from blood. The V gene is TRBV11-2, the J gene TRBJ2-1, with 15 bases that match TRBD2. CDR3 loop: CASSFGLAGGRGRNEQFF. CDR3 DNA sequence: TGTGCCAGCAGCTTCGGACTAGCGGGGGGGCGTGGTCGGAATGAGCAGTTCTTC.